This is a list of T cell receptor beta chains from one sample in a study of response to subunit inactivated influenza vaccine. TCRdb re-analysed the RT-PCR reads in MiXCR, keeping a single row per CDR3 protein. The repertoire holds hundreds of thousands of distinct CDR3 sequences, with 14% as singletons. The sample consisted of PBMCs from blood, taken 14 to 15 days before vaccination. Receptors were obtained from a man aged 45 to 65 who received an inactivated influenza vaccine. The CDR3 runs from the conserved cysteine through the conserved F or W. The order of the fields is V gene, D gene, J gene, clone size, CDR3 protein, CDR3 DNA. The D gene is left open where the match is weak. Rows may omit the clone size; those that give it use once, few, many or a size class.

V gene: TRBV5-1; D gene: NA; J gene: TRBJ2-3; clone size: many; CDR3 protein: CASSPETVAVDTQYF; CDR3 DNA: TGCGCCAGCAGCCCAGAGACAGTAGCAGTAGATACGCAGTATTTT
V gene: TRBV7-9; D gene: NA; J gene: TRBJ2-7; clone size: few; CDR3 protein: CASSLVSSGTYEQYF; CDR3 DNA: TGTGCCAGCAGCTTAGTTTCGTCAGGAACCTACGAGCAGTACTTC
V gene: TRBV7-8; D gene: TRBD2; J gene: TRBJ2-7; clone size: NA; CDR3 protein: CASSLDMGGNYEQYF; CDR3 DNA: TGTGCCAGCAGCTTAGATATGGGAGGGAACTACGAGCAGTACTTC
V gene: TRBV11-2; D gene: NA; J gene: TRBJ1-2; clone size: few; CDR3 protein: CASTGRGGAGYGYTF; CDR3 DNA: TGTGCCAGCACTGGGCGGGGGGGCGCTGGCTATGGCTACACCTTC
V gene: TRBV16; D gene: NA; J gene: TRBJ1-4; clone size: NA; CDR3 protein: CASSQSGLTGREKLFF; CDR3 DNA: TGTGCCAGCAGCCAATCGGGACTGACGGGACGAGAAAAACTGTTTTTT
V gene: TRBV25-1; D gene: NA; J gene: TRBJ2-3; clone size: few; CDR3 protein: CASSFDSTDTQYF; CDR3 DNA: TGTGCCAGCAGTTTTGATAGCACAGATACGCAGTATTTT
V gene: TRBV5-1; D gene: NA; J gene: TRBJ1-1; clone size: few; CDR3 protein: CASSLGMVQNTEAFF; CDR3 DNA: TGCGCCAGCAGCCTGGGAATGGTACAGAACACTGAAGCTTTCTTT
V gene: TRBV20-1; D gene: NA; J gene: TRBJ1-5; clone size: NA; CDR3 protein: CSAPMGNNQPQHF; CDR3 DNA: TGCAGTGCCCCCATGGGGAATAATCAGCCCCAGCATTTT
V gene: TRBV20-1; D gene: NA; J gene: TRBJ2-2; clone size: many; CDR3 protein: CSGRRTNTGELFF; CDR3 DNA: TGCAGTGGGAGGCGTACGAACACCGGGGAGCTGTTTTTT
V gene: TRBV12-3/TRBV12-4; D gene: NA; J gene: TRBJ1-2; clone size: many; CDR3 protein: CASSFRILAARSGGYTF; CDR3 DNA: TGTGCCAGCAGTTTCAGGATACTGGCAGCCCGGTCGGGTGGCTACACCTTC
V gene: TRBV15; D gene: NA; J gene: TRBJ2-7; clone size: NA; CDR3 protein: CATSTQGTYERYF; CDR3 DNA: TGTGCCACCAGCACTCAGGGGACCTACGAGCGGTACTTC
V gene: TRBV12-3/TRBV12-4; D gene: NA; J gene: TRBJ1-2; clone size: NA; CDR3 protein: CASSLPRGDDVGYTF; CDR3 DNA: TGTGCCAGCAGTTTACCTCGAGGGGACGATGTTGGCTACACCTTC
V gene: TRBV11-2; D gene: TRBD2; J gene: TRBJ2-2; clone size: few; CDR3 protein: CASSPISSGGTPRGELFF; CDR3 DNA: TGTGCCAGCAGCCCTATAAGTAGCGGGGGGACCCCGCGGGGGGAGCTGTTTTTT
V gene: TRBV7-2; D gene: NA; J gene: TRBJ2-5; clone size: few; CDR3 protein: CASSPAGFETQYF; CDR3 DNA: TGTGCCAGCAGCCCCGCGGGATTTGAGACCCAGTACTTC
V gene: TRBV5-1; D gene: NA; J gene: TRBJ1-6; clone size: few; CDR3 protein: CASSLEPRGFINSPLHF; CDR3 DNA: TGCGCCAGCAGCTTGGAACCTCGCGGCTTTATTAATTCACCCCTCCACTTT
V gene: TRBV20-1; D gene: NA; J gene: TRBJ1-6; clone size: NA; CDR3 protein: CSASTRDWGRGSPLHF; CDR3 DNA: TGCAGTGCTAGCACCCGAGACTGGGGGCGGGGTTCACCCCTCCACTTT
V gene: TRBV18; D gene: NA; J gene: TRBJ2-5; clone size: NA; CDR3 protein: CASFNSVGGQETQYF; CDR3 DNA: TGTGCCAGCTTCAATAGCGTCGGAGGTCAGGAGACCCAGTACTTC
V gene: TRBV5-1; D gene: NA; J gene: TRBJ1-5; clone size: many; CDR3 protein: CASSLGGQGYQPQHF; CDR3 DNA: TGCGCCAGCAGCTTGGGGGGCCAGGGGTATCAGCCCCAGCATTTT
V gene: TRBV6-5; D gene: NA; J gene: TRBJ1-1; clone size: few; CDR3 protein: CASSAGLGAFF; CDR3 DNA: TGTGCCAGCAGCGCCGGCCTCGGGGCTTTCTTT
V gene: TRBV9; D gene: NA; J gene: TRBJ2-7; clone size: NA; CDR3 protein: CASSVARGLARTSYF; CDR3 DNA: TGTGCCAGCAGCGTAGCCCGTGGCCTCGCGAGAACTAGCTACTTC
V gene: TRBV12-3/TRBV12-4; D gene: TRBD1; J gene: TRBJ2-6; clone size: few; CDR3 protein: CASRQGAFSGANVLTF; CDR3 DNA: TGTGCCAGTCGACAGGGGGCCTTCTCTGGGGCCAACGTCCTGACTTTC
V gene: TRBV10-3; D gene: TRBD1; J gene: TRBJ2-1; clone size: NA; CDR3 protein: CAIRNLQGGEQFF; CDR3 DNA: TGTGCCATCAGGAATCTACAGGGGGGCGAGCAGTTCTTC
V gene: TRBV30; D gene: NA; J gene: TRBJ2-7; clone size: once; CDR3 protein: CAWSIGSYEQYF; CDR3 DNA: TGTGCCTGGTCTATTGGATCCTACGAGCAGTACTTC